This T cell receptor beta chain was documented in a study of T cell responses to AZD1222 COVID-19 vaccine. Study summary: Pooling of second doses given at about 4 or about 12 weeks was done. Study-wide results and caveats: Baseline seropositives among AZD1222 recipients totaled only five or six. Donors were chiefly white British, with a greater number of females, and clonal diversity was perhaps underestimated. In the spike-specific TCR repertoire, nearly half reportedly target unmutated variant regions.

The protocol was immunoSEQ multiplex PCR, while the TCRdb copy is restricted to in-frame clones and leaves out a portion. The sample includes 150,000 to 200,000 clones, around 94% of them seen just once. This CDR3 is built from 14 residues. With 2 bases removed from V and 1 base from J, the gap between germline ends came to 12 bases. Germline V CDR1 and CDR2: GTSNPN, SVGIG (reference sequence). Worth noting for this clone: Its antigen is not known.

The genes are TRBV30 and TRBJ2-7, with D perhaps matching TRBD2 (6 bases). The clonotype was recovered from an adult in good health. This specimen consisted of peripheral blood, obtained on day 0 of AZD1222 vaccination. The CDR3 sequence is CAWSMGTLSYEQYF. In nucleotides, the CDR3 is TGTGCCTGGAGTATGGGGACTTTGTCCTACGAGCAGTACTTC.